The T cell receptor (beta chain) under discussion was sequenced for a study of T cell repertoires in cytomegalovirus infection. Study in general: In the study, CMV epitopes included recently identified HLA-C-restricted and well-studied HLA-B-restricted ones. The public TCR beta signatures pointed to both CMV infection and matching HLA type.

This clonotype was seen a few times. Its antigen is currently unknown. CDR1 is MNHNS, CDR2 SASEGT, per germline. The ends lost 5 bases at V and 6 bases at J; junction bases unmatched: 7. The CDR3 length is 14 residues. TCRdb re-analysed the reads in MiXCR, keeping a single row per CDR3 protein. Altogether roughly 340,000 distinct CDR3 sequences are present, roughly 29% being singletons, with the ten largest covering roughly 20%. This clonotype was obtained from a human donor in good health (CMV status not recorded). Some clones in this sample may be carry-over from other donors' samples. The source was cultured PBMCs, collected from culture after CMV antigen stimulation. The gene calls are TRBV6-1 and TRBJ1-5; TRBD1 agrees at 7 bases. For the CDR3, the DNA is TGTGCCAGCAGTTCTACAGGGGAAGGTCAGCCCCAGCATTTT. Its translation: CASSSTGEGQPQHF.